What follows are 17 T cell receptor beta chains derived from one specimen sequenced in a study of blood T cell repertoires in COVID-19. Profiling relied on immunoSEQ multiplex PCR, and the TCRdb table lists in-frame clones only, not all of them. The sample lists 380,000 or so clones; roughly four fifths were seen once. Source material: peripheral blood. These TCRs come from a human donor with acute or convalescent COVID-19. The donor label of this sample is uncertain.

The rearrangement links TRBV4-2 to TRBJ1-1; D perhaps matches TRBD1 (6 bases). The CDR3 has 16 amino acids. V was trimmed by 3 bases and J by 1 base, leaving 15 bases between them. Germline CDR1 is LGHNA and CDR2 is YNFKEQ. The CDR3: CASSHLSQGANTEAFF. CDR3 nucleotides: TGTGCCAGCAGCCATCTATCACAGGGTGCGAACACTGAAGCTTTCTTT.

This chain links TRBV28 with TRBJ1-5, with TRBD1 matching 7 bases. Germline V CDR1 and CDR2: MDHEN, SYDVKM. This CDR3 is 13 amino acids long. V was pared by 4 bases and J by 5 bases, with 2 bases of the junction left unmatched. The CDR3 spells CASSYDRDQPQHF. CDR3 nucleotides: TGTGCCAGCAGTTATGACAGGGATCAGCCCCAGCATTTT. Filled out from reference TRBV28 and TRBJ1-5, the complete variable domain reads DVKVTQSSRYLVKRTGEKVFLECVQDMDHENMFWYRQDPGLGLRLIYFSYDVKMKEKGDIPEGYSVSREKKERFSLILESASTNQTSMYLCASSYDRDQPQHFGDGTRLSIL.

This chain connects TRBV10-1 to TRBJ1-1; 9 positions match TRBD1. V lost 0 bases and J lost 5; bases outside the gene matches: 13. The length of the CDR3 is 18 residues. Per germline, CDR1 WNHNN and CDR2 SYGVQD (reference sequence). The CDR3 DNA is TGCGCCAGCAGTGAGTCGCTGCGGTTCGACAGGGGGTGGACTGAAGCTTTCTTT. Encoded protein: CASSESLRFDRGWTEAFF.

This chain uses TRBV3-1 (or the pseudogene TRBV3-2) with TRBJ2-7; D call uncertain. There are 13 residues in the CDR3. The V gene's germline CDR1 is LGHDT and CDR2 YNNKEL (reference sequence). The ends were cut back, 4 bases at V and 5 bases at J, with 12 bases in the middle. Here the CDR3 DNA reads TGTGCCAGCAGCCCCTACTCGGTCGACGAGCAGTACTTC. Translated, it gives CASSPYSVDEQYF.

Here the CDR3 reads CASSQVQGLQETQYF. The CDR3 bases are TGTGCCAGCAGCCAAGTCCAGGGGCTTCAAGAGACCCAGTACTTC. The V and J genes are TRBV14 and TRBJ2-5; D is possibly TRBD1 (6 bases). This CDR3 has 15 amino acids. Between the trimmed V and J ends, which lost 1 base and 2 bases, there was a span of 11 bases. Germline values: CDR1 SGHDN, CDR2 FVKESK.

This rearrangement joins TRBV7-9 to TRBJ2-7, with 11 nucleotides matching TRBD2. Germline CDR1 and CDR2: SEHNR and FQNEAQ (reference sequence). This CDR3 has 14 amino acids. With 4 bases clipped from V and 2 bases from J, the junction kept 1 base outside the gene matches. The CDR3 DNA reads as TGTGCCAGCAGCTATAGCGGGAGGGCCTACGAGCAGTACTTC. It specifies CASSYSGRAYEQYF.

The chain combines TRBV6-6 with TRBJ1-4, with 10 bases aligning to TRBD1. V lost 4 bases and J lost 8; bases outside the gene matches: 4. CDR1 is MNHNY, CDR2 SVGAGI, per germline (reference sequence). This CDR3 is built from 14 residues. The CDR3 region has the DNA TGTGCCAGCAGTTCGGGACAGGGGAGAGAAAAACTGTTTTTT. Encoded protein: CASSSGQGREKLFF.

The chain couples TRBV18 to TRBJ1-1, with TRBD1 matching over 7 bases. After removal of 6 bases from V and 1 base from J, the junction contained 32 bases not matched to a gene. The CDR3 runs 23 residues. The germline gives CDR1 KGHSH, CDR2 LQKENI. This CDR3 is CASSRYNANHIALSGGRNTEAFF. CDR3 in DNA: TGTGCCAGCTCCCGCTACAATGCAAACCACATTGCCTTGTCAGGGGGACGGAACACTGAAGCTTTCTTT.

This clone appeared a single time. V is TRBV5-1 and J is TRBJ2-1; D is ambiguous. Per germline, CDR1 SGHRS and CDR2 YFSETQ. Trimming cost V 3 bases and J 4 bases, with 8 bases left between them. The CDR3 loop spans 13 amino acids. In DNA, the CDR3 is TGCGCCAGCAGCTCGACTGGTTACAATGAGCAGTTCTTC. The encoded protein is CASSSTGYNEQFF.

This clone was seen a single time. The V call is TRBV5-6, the J call TRBJ1-2; 10 nucleotides align to TRBD1. The CDR3 has 16 amino acids. V lost 4 bases and J lost 8; bases outside the gene matches: 14. Germline assignment: CDR1 SGHDT and CDR2 YYEEEE. This chain's CDR3 is CASSNGTGALLGGYTF. The CDR3 nucleotides are TGTGCCAGCAGCAACGGGACAGGGGCTCTTCTCGGCGGCTACACCTTC. Full variable domain (remainder filled in from reference TRBV5-6 and TRBJ1-2): DAGVTQSPTHLIKTRGQQVTLRCSPKSGHDTVSWYQQALGQGPQFIFQYYEEEERQRGNFPDRFSGHQFPNYSSELNVNALLLGDSALYLCASSNGTGALLGGYTFGSGTRLTVV.

The CDR3 protein is CASSLVSSGGTNTEAFF. The CDR3 DNA sequence: TGCGCCAGCAGCTTGGTTTCTTCAGGGGGGACGAACACTGAAGCTTTCTTT. This chain joins TRBV5-1 and TRBJ1-1, with 7 bases fitting TRBD1. The CDR3 is 17 residues long. J was trimmed by 1 base and V by 0 bases; bases with no gene match: 9. Germline V lookup: CDR1 SGHRS, CDR2 YFSETQ. Variable domain in full (rest from reference TRBV5-1 and TRBJ1-1): KAGVTQTPRYLIKTRGQQVTLSCSPISGHRSVSWYQQTPGQGLQFLFEYFSETQRNKGNFPGRFSGRQFSNSRSEMNVSTLELGDSALYLCASSLVSSGGTNTEAFFGQGTRLTVV.

The chain recombines TRBV5-4 with TRBJ2-1; 10 nucleotides agree with TRBD1. V was clipped by 1 base and J by 3 bases; unmatched bases: 4. This CDR3 has 16 amino acids. Germline loops: CDR1 SGHNT, CDR2 YYREEE (reference sequence). Here the CDR3 reads CASSLRQGALYNEQFF. CDR3 in DNA: TGTGCCAGCAGCTTGCGACAGGGGGCCCTCTACAATGAGCAGTTCTTC.

In its sample, this clone was seen once. The CDR3 nucleotides are TGTGCCAGCAGTGAACAGGGGCGCTATGGCTACACCTTC. Amino acid sequence: CASSEQGRYGYTF. The rearrangement uses TRBV12-3 or TRBV12-4 and TRBJ1-2; TRBD1 agrees at 7 bases. The CDR3 sequence is 13 residues long. Trimming cost V 5 bases and J 4 bases; bases outside gene matches: 4.

The chain has TRBV2 and TRBJ1-2; D is ambiguous. V lost 7 bases and J lost 1, with 4 bases in between. The germline V gene has CDR1 SNHLY and CDR2 FYNNEI. CDR3 length equals 11 residues. The CDR3 region is CASTGNYGYTF. CDR3 nucleotide sequence: TGTGCCAGCACGGGTAACTATGGCTACACCTTC.

The chain couples TRBV5-1 to TRBJ2-3; 7 nucleotides align to TRBD2. There are 16 residues in the CDR3. CDR1 and CDR2 (germline): SGHRS, YFSETQ. The V gene end was trimmed by 0 bases and the J gene end by 6 bases; junction bases not matched to a gene: 10. The CDR3 region is CASSLVPIGTMDTQYF. The CDR3 bases are TGCGCCAGCAGCTTGGTGCCGATCGGGACTATGGATACGCAGTATTTT.

This clone was seen only a few times. The chain has TRBV28 and TRBJ2-1, with 10 bases aligning to TRBD1. V gave up 6 bases and J gave up 5 bases; unmatched junction bases: 7. Germline V gene lookup returns CDR1 MDHEN and CDR2 SYDVKM. The CDR3 is 15 residues long. CDR3 DNA sequence: TGTGCCAGCAGCACCGGGACAGGGGAGAACAATGAGCAGTTCTTC. Its protein is CASSTGTGENNEQFF.

The chain employs TRBV3-1 (or the pseudogene TRBV3-2) and TRBJ1-2; 7 positions match TRBD1. This CDR3 region has 15 residues. V gave up 4 bases and J gave up 1 base; unmatched junction bases: 6. Germline V lookup: CDR1 LGHDT, CDR2 YNNKEL (reference sequence). CDR3 loop: CASSPGDRFNYGYTF. CDR3 nucleotides: TGTGCCAGCAGCCCGGGGGACAGATTTAACTATGGCTACACCTTC.